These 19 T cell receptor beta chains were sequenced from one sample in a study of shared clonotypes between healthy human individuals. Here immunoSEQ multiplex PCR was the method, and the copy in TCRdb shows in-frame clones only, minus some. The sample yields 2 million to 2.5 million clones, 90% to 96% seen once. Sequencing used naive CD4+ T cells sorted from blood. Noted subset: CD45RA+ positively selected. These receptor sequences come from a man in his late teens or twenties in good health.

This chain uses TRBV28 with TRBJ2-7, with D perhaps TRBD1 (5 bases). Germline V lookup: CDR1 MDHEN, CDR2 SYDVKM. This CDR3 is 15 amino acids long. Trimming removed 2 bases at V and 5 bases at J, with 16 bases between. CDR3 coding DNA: TGTGCCAGCAGTTTACCCCGACAGAAGTCCAACGAGCAGTACTTC. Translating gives CASSLPRQKSNEQYF.

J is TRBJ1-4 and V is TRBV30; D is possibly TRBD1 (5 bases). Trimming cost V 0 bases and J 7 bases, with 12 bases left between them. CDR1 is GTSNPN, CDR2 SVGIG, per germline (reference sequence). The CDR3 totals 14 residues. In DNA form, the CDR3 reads TGTGCCTGGAGTGTACGGGGCAGGACTGAAAAACTGTTTTTT. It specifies CAWSVRGRTEKLFF. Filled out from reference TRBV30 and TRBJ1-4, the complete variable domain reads SQTIHQWPATLVQPVGSPLSLECTVEGTSNPNLYWYRQAAGRGLQLLFYSVGIGQISSEVPQNLSASRPQDRQFILSSKKLLLSDSGFYLCAWSVRGRTEKLFFGSGTQLSVL.

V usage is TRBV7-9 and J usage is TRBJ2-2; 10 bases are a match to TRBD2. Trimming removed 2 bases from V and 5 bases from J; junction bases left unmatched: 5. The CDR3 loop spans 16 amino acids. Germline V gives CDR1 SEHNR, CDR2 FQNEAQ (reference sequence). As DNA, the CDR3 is TGTGCCAGCAGCTTACTAGCGGGAGTCCGTACCGGGGAGCTGTTTTTT. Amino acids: CASSLLAGVRTGELFF.

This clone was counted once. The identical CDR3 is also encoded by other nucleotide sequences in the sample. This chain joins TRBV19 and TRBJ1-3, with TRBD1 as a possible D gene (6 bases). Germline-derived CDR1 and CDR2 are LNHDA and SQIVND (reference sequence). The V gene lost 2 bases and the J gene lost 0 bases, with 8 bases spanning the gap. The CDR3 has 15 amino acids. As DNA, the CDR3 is TGTGCCAGTAGTATACAGGGGCTCTCTGGAAACACCATATATTTT. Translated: CASSIQGLSGNTIYF.

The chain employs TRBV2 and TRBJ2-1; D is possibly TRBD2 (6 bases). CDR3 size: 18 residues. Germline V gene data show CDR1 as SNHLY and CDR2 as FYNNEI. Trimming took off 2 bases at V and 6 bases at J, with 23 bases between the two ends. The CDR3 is CASSERSGRSAVGNEQFF. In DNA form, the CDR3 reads TGTGCCAGCAGTGAACGCTCAGGGAGGTCTGCTGTGGGCAATGAGCAGTTCTTC.

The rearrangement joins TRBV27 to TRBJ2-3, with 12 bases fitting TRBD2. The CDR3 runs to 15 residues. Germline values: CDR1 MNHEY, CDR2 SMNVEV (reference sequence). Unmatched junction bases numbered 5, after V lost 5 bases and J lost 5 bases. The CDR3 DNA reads TGTGCCAGCAGTATAGGACTAGCGGGGAGAGATACGCAGTATTTT. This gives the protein CASSIGLAGRDTQYF.

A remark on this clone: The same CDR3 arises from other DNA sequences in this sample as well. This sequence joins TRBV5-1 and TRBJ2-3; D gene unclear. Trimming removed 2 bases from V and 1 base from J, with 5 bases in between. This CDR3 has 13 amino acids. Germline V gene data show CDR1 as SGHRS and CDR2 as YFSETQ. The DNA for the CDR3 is TGCGCCAGCAGCTTACCAGGCACAGATACGCAGTATTTT. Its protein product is CASSLPGTDTQYF.

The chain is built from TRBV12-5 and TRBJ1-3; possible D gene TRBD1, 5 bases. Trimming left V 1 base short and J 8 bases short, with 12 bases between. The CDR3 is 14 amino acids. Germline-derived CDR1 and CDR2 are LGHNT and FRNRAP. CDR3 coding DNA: TGTGCTAGTGGTTTGGGTGGGAGGGGACACACCATATATTTT. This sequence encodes CASGLGGRGHTIYF.

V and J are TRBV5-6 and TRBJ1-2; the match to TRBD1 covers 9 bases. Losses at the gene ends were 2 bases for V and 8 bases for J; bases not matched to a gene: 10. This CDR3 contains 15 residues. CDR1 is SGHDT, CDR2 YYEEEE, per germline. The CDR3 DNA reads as TGTGCCAGCAGCTTTACTCAGGACAGGGGTTGGGGCTACACCTTC. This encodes CASSFTQDRGWGYTF.

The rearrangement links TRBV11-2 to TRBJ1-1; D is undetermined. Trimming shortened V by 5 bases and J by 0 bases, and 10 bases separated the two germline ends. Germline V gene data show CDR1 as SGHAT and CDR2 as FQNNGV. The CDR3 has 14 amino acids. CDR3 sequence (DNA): TGTGCCAGCAGCCTTCAGGTGTTGAACACTGAAGCTTTCTTT. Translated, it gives CASSLQVLNTEAFF.

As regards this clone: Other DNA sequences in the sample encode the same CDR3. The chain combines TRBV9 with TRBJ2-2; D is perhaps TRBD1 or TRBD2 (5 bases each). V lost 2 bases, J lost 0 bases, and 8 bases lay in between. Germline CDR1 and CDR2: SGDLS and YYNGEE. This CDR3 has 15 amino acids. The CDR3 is CASSVGTSNTGELFF. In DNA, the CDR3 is TGTGCCAGCAGCGTCGGGACCTCGAACACCGGGGAGCTGTTTTTT.

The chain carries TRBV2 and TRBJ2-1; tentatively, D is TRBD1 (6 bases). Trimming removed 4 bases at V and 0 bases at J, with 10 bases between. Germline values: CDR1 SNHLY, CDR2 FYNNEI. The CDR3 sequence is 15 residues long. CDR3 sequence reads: CASSGTDSSYNEQFF. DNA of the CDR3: TGTGCCAGCAGTGGGACAGATAGCTCCTACAATGAGCAGTTCTTC.

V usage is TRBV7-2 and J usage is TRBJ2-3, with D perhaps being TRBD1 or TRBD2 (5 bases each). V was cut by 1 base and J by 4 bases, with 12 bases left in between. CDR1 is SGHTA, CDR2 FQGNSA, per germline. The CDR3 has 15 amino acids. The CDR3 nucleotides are TGTGCCAGCAGCTTAGGTTCGACGGGGCCAGATACGCAGTATTTT. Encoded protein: CASSLGSTGPDTQYF.

CDR3: CASSLQQMNTEAFF. CDR3 nucleotides: TGTGCCAGCAGCTTGCAACAGATGAACACTGAAGCTTTCTTT. The genes are TRBV5-4 and TRBJ1-1; the D is unclear. Germline V gene data show CDR1 as SGHNT and CDR2 as YYREEE (reference sequence). The V end lost 1 base, the J end lost 0 bases, and 7 bases lay between the germline ends. This CDR3 comprises 14 residues.

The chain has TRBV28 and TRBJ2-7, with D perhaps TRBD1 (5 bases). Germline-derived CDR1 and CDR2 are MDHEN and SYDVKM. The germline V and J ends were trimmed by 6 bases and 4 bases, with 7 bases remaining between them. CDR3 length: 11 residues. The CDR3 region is CASRGPYEQYF. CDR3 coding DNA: TGTGCCAGCAGGGGGCCATACGAGCAGTACTTC.

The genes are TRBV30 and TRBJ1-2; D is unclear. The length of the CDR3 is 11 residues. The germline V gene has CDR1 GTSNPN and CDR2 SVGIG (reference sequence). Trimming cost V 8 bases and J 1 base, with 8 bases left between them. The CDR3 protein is CARVDNYGYTF. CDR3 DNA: TGTGCCCGAGTGGATAACTATGGCTACACCTTC. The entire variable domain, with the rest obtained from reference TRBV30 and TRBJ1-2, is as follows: SQTIHQWPATLVQPVGSPLSLECTVEGTSNPNLYWYRQAAGRGLQLLFYSVGIGQISSEVPQNLSASRPQDRQFILSSKKLLLSDSGFYLCARVDNYGYTFGSGTRLTVV.

The CDR3 is CASSYSRGSPYEQYF. In nucleotides, the CDR3 is TGTGCCAGCAGTTACTCGAGGGGCTCTCCCTACGAGCAGTACTTC. This chain uses TRBV6-7 with TRBJ2-7, with D perhaps being TRBD1 or TRBD2 (5 bases each). TRBV6-7 is labeled an ORF, and its function is uncertain. V shed 0 bases and J shed 2 bases, with 11 bases lying between them. CDR3 length equals 15 residues.

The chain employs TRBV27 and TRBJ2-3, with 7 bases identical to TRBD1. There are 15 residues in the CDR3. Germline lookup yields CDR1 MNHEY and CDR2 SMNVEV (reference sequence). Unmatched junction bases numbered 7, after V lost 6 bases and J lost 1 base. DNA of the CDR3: TGTGCCAGCAGGCCCGGGACAGTGGGCACAGATACGCAGTATTTT. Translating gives CASRPGTVGTDTQYF.

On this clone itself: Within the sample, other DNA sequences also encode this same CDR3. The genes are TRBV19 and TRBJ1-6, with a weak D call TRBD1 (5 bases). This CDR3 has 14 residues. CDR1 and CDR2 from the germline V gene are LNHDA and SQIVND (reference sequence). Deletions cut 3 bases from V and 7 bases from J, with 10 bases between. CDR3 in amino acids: CASSIRGDNSPLHF. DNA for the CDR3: TGTGCCAGTAGTATCCGGGGGGACAATTCACCCCTCCACTTT.